The clone carrying this T cell receptor beta chain was seen a few times. These data come from a study of cytomegalovirus exposure and HLA in healthy donors. Study-level background: Caucasian-associated ancestry cluster membership applied to approximately 80% of approximately 400 genotyped donors.

Germline V gives CDR1 MGHRA, CDR2 YSYEKL. The CDR3 totals 15 residues. V was clipped by 0 bases and J by 1 base, with 9 bases between them. While unrecorded immune exposures were likely, the donors were nominally healthy when sampled. With 60 Vbeta and 13 Jbeta primers, the PCR was carried out. TCRdb's copy holds only in-frame clones and misses some; the assay was immunoSEQ multiplex PCR. This sample has about 100,000 clones, with approximately 80% found just once. The clonotype was recovered from an older woman in good health and CMV-seronegative. Sequenced sample: PBMCs. This sequence joins TRBV4-1 and TRBJ1-1; D is uncertain. CDR3 in DNA: TGCGCCAGCAGCCAAGAGGAGGCCGGGAACACTGAAGCTTTCTTT. Translated, it gives CASSQEEAGNTEAFF.